This T cell receptor (beta chain) comes out of a study of control samples from healthy donors and cancer patients. Sequencing was performed with immunoSEQ multiplex PCR; in TCRdb, only in-frame clones are kept and a portion is missing. Here the sample spans about 140,000 clones, 90% to 95% being singletons. Germline-derived CDR1 and CDR2 are MDHEN and SYDVKM. The CDR3 is 15 amino acids. V lost 4 bases and J lost 4, with 16 bases in between. This chain connects TRBV28 to TRBJ1-2, with TRBD1 as a possible D gene (6 bases). The TCR comes from a man aged 35-49 years in good health. Sequencing was carried out using blood. The CDR3 loop reads CASSSQQRGSYGYTF. The CDR3 region has the DNA TGTGCCAGCAGTTCTCAACAAAGGGGGAGCTATGGCTACACCTTC.